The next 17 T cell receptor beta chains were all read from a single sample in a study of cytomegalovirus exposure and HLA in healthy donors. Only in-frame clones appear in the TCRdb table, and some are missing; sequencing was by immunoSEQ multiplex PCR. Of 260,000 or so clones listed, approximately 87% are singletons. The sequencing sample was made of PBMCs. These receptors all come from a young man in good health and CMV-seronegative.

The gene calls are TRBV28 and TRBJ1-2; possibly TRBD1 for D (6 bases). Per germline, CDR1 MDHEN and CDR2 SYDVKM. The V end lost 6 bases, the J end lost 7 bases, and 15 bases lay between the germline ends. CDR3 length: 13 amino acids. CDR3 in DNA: TGTGCCAGCAGGAGGACAGCCGAATTTGGCTACACCTTC. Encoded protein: CASRRTAEFGYTF.

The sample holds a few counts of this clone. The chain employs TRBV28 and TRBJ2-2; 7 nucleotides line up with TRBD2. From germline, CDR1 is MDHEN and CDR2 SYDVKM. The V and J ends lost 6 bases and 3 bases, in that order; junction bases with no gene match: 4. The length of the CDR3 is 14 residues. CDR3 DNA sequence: TGTGCCAGCAGGGCTAGCGGATACACCGGGGAGCTGTTTTTT. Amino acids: CASRASGYTGELFF.

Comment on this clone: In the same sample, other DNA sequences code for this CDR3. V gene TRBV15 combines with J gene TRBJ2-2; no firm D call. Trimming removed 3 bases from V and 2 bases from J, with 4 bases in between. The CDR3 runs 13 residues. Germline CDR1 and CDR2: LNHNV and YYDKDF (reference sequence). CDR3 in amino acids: CATSRTNTGELFF. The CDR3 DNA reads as TGTGCCACCAGCAGGACAAACACCGGGGAGCTGTTTTTT.

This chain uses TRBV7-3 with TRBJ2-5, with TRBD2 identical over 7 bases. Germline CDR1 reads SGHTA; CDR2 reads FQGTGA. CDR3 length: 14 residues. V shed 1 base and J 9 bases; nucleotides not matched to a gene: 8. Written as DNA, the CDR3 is TGTGCCAGCAGCTTAATCGGCGGGAGTGCGGCCCAGTACTTC. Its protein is CASSLIGGSAAQYF.

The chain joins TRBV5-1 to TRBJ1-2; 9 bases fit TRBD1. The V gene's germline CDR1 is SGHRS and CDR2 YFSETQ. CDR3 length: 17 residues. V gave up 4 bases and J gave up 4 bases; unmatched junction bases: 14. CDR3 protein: CASSPRAGTGPIYGYTF. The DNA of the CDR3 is TGCGCCAGCAGCCCCCGGGCGGGGACAGGGCCTATCTATGGCTACACCTTC.

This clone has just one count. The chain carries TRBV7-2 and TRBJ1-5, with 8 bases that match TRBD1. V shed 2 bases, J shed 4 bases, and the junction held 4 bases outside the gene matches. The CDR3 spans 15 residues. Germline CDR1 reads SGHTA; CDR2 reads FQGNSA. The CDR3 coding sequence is TGTGCCAGCAGCTTATCGGACAGGGCGAATCAGCCCCAGCATTTT. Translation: CASSLSDRANQPQHF.

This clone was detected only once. The CDR3, as DNA: TGTGCCAGCAGCTTACCGCTAGCCTCCGGGGAGCTGTTTTTT. Its protein product is CASSLPLASGELFF. This chain uses TRBV5-4 with TRBJ2-2, with D tentatively TRBD2 (5 bases). The CDR3 has 14 amino acids. With 2 bases removed from V and 6 bases from J, the gap between germline ends came to 11 bases. The germline V gene encodes CDR1 SGHNT and CDR2 YYREEE (reference sequence).

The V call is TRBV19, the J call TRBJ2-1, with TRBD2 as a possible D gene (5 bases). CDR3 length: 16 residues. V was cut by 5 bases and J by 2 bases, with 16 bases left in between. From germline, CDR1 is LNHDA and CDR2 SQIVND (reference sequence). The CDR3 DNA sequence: TGTGCCAGTAGTCGGGAACGACTACTAGCCTACAATGAGCAGTTCTTC. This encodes CASSRERLLAYNEQFF. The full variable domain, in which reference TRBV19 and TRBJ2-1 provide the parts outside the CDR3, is DGGITQSPKYLFRKEGQNVTLSCEQNLNHDAMYWYRQDPGQGLRLIYYSQIVNDFQKGDIAEGYSVSREKKESFPLTVTSAQKNPTAFYLCASSRERLLAYNEQFFGPGTRLTVL.

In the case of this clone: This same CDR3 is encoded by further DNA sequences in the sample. The CDR3 sequence: CASSSGSSYEQYF. In DNA form, the CDR3 reads TGTGCCAGTTCCAGCGGGAGCTCCTACGAGCAGTACTTC. The rearrangement joins TRBV19 to TRBJ2-7, with TRBD2 matching over 8 bases. CDR1 is LNHDA, CDR2 SQIVND, per germline (reference sequence). This CDR3 comprises 13 residues. Trimming removed 8 bases from V and 0 bases from J; junction bases left unmatched: 3.

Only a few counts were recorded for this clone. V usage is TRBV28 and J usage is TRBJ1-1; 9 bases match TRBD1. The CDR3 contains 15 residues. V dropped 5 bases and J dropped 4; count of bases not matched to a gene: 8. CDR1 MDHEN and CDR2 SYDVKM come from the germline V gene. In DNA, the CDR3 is TGTGCCAGCAGTCCGAGGGACAGGGAAAGCACTGAAGCTTTCTTT. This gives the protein CASSPRDRESTEAFF. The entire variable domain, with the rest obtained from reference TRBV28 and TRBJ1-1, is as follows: DVKVTQSSRYLVKRTGEKVFLECVQDMDHENMFWYRQDPGLGLRLIYFSYDVKMKEKGDIPEGYSVSREKKERFSLILESASTNQTSMYLCASSPRDRESTEAFFGQGTRLTVV.

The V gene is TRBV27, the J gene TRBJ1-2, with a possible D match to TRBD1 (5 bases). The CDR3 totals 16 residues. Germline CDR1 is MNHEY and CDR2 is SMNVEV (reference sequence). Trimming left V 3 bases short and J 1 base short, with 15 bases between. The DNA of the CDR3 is TGTGCCAGCAGTTTTTCTTCGGGGGAGATTAACTATGGCTACACCTTC. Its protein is CASSFSSGEINYGYTF.

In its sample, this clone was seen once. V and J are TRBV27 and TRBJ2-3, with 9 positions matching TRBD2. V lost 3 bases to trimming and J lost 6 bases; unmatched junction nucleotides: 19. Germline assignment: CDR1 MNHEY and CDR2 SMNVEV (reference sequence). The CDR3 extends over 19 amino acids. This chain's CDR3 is CASSFNSRQGGRALDTQYF. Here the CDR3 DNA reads TGTGCCAGCAGTTTTAACAGTCGGCAGGGCGGGAGGGCCTTGGATACGCAGTATTTT.

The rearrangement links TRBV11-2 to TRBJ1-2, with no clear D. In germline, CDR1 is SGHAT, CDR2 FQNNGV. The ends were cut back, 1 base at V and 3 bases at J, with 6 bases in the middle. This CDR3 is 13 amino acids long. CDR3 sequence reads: CASSLGTYYGYTF. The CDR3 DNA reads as TGTGCCAGCAGCTTAGGCACTTACTATGGCTACACCTTC.

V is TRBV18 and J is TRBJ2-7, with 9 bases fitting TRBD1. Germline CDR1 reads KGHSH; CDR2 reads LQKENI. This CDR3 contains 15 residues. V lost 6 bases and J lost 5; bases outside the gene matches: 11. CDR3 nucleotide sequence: TGTGCCAGCTCCGACATTGGGACAGGGCATCACGAGCAGTACTTC. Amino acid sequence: CASSDIGTGHHEQYF. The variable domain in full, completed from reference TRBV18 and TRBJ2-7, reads NAGVMQNPRHLVRRRGQEARLRCSPMKGHSHVYWYRQLPEEGLKFMVYLQKENIIDESGMPKERFSAEFPKEGPSILRIQQVVRGDSAAYFCASSDIGTGHHEQYFGPGTRLTVT.

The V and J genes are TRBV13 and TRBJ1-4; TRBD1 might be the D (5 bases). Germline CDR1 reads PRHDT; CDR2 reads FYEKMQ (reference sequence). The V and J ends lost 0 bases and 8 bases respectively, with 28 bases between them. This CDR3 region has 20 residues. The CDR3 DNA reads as TGTGCCAGCAGCTTAGGGCCCAATTACTCAGGGCCGCGAGGTTGGGAAAAACTGTTTTTT. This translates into CASSLGPNYSGPRGWEKLFF.

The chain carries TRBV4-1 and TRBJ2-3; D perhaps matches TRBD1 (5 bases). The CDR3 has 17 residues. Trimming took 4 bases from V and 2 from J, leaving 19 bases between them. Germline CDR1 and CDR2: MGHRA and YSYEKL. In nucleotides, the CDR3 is TGCGCCAGCAGCCTTGGCCAGGGCCCGAGCGCCACAGATACGCAGTATTTT. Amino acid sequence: CASSLGQGPSATDTQYF.

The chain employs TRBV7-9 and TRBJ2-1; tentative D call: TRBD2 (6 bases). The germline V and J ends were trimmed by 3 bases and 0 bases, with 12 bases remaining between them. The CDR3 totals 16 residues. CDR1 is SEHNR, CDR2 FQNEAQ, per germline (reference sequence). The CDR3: CASSFPDYSSYNEQFF. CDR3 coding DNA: TGTGCCAGCAGCTTCCCGGACTACAGCTCCTACAATGAGCAGTTCTTC.